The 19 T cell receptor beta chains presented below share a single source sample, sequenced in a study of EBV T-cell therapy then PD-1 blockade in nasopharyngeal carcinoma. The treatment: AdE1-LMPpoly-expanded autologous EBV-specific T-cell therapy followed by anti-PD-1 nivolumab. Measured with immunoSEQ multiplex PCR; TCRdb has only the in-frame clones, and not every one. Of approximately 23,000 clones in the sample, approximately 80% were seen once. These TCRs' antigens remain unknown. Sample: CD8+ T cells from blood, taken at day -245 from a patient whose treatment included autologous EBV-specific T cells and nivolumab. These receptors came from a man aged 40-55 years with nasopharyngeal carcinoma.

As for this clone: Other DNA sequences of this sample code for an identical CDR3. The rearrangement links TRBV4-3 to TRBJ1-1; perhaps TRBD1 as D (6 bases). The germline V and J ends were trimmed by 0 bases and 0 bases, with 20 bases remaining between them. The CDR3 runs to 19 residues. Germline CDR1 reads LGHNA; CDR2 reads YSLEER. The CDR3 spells CASSQDWGQTALLNTEAFF. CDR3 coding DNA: TGCGCCAGCAGCCAAGATTGGGGGCAGACTGCCCTCTTGAACACTGAAGCTTTCTTT.

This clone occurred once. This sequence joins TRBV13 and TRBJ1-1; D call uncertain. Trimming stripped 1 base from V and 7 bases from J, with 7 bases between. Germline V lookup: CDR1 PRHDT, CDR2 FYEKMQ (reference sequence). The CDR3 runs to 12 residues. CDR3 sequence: CASSLAVSEAFF. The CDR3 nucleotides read TGTGCCAGCAGCTTAGCTGTCAGTGAAGCTTTCTTT.

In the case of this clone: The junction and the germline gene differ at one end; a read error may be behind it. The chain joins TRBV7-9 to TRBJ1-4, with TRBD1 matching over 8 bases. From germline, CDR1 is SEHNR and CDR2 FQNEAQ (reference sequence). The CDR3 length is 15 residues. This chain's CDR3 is CASSLATGDHEKLFF. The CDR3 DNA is TGTGCCAGCAGCCTAGCGACAGGGGATCATGAAAAACTGTTTTTT. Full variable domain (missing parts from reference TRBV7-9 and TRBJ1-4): DTGVSQNPRHKITKRGQNVTFRCDPISEHNRLYWYRQTLGQGPEFLTYFQNEAQLEKSRLLSDRFSAERPKGSFSTLEIQRTEQGDSAMYLCASSLATGDHEKLFFGSGTQLSVL.

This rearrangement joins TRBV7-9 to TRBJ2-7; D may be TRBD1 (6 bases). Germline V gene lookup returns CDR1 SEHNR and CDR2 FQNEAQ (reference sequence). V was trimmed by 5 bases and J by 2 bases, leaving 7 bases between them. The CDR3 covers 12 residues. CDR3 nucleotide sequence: TGTGCCAGCAGCGAGGGGGCCTACGAGCAGTACTTC. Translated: CASSEGAYEQYF.

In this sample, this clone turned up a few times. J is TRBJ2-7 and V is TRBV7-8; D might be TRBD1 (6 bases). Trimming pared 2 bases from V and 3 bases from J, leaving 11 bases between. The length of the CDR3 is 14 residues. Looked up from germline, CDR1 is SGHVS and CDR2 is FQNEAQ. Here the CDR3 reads CASSLFGGGYEQYF. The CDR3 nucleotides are TGTGCCAGCAGCTTATTTGGGGGCGGCTACGAGCAGTACTTC.

CDR3 sequence (DNA): TGTGCCAGCAGCGGGGACTCCTGGGATATCGAGACCCAGTACTTC. Translating it yields CASSGDSWDIETQYF. J is TRBJ2-5 and V is TRBV9, with a tentative D call TRBD2 (6 bases). Germline CDR1 SGDLS, CDR2 YYNGEE. This CDR3 comprises 15 residues. V shed 3 bases and J shed 5 bases, with 17 bases lying between them.

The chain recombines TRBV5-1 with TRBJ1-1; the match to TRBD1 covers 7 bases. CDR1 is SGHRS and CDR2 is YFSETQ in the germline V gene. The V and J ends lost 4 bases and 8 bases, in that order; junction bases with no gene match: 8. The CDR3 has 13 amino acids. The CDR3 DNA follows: TGCGCCAGCAGCGATCGGACAGGCCTGGAAGCTTTCTTT. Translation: CASSDRTGLEAFF.

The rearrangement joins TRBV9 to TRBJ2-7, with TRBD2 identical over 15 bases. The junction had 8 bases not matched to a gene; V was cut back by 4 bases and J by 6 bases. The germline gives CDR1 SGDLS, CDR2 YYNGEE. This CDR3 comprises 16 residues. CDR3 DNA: TGTGCCAGCAGCCATCTCCCGGGACTAGCGGGAGGCGAGCAGTACTTC. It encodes CASSHLPGLAGGEQYF.

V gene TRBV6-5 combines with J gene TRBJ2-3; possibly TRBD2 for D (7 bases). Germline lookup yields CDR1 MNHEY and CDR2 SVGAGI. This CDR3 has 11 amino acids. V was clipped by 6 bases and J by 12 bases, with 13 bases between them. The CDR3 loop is CASRAGARQYF. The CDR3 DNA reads TGTGCCAGCAGGGCGGGGGCCCGCCAGTATTTT.

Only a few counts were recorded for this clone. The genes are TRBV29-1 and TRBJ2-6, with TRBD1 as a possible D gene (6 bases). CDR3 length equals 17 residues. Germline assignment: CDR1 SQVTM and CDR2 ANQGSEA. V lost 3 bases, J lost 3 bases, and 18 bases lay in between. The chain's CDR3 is CSVEGHTTFGGANVLTF. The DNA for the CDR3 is TGCAGCGTTGAGGGACATACCACGTTTGGTGGGGCCAACGTCCTGACTTTC.

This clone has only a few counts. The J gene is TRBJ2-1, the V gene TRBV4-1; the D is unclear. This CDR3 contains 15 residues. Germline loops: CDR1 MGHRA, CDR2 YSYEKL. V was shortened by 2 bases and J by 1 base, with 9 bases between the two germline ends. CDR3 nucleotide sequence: TGCGCCAGCAGCCAACGGGCTGAATCCTACAATGAGCAGTTCTTC. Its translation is CASSQRAESYNEQFF.

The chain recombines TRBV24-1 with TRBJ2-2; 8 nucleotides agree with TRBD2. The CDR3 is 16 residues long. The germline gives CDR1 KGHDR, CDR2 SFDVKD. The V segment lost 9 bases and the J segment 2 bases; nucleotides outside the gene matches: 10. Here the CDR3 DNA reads TGTGCCACCTCCCGGGGCGGGGGGACTAACACCGGGGAGCTGTTTTTT. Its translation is CATSRGGGTNTGELFF.

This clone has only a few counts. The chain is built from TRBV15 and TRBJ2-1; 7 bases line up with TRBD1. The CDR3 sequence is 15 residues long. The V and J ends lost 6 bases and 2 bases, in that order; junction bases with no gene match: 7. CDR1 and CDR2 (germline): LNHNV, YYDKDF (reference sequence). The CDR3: CATSGTVGTYNEQFF. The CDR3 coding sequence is TGTGCCACCAGTGGGACAGTGGGGACCTACAATGAGCAGTTCTTC. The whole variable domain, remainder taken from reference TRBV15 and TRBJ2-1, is DAMVIQNPRYQVTQFGKPVTLSCSQTLNHNVMYWYQQKSSQAPKLLFHYYDKDFNNEADTPDNFQSRRPNTSFCFLDIRSPGLGDTAMYLCATSGTVGTYNEQFFGPGTRLTVL.

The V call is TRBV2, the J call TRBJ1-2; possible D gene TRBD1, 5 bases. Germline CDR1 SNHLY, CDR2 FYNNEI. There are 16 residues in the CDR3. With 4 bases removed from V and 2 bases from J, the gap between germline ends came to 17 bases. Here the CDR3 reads CASSVSQVEENYGYTF. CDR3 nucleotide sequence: TGTGCCAGCAGTGTATCACAGGTTGAAGAAAACTATGGCTACACCTTC.

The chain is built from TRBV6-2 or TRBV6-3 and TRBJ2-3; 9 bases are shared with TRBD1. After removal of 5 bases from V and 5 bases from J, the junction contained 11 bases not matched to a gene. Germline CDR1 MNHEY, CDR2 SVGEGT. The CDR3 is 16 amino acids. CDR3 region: CASSPRDRVFGDTQYF. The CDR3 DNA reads TGTGCCAGCAGTCCCCGGGACAGGGTCTTTGGAGATACGCAGTATTTT.

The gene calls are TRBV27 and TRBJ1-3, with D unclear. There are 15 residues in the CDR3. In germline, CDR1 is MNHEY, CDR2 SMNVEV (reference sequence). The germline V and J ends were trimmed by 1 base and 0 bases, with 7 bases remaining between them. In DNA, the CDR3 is TGTGCCAGCAGTTTATACGGCGGCTCTGGAAACACCATATATTTT. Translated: CASSLYGGSGNTIYF.

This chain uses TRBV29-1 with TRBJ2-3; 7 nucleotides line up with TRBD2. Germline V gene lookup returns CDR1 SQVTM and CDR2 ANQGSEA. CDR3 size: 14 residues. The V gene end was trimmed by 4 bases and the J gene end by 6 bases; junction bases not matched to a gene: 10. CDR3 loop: CSVGAGDMSDTQYF. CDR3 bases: TGCAGCGTTGGGGCGGGGGATATGTCGGATACGCAGTATTTT.

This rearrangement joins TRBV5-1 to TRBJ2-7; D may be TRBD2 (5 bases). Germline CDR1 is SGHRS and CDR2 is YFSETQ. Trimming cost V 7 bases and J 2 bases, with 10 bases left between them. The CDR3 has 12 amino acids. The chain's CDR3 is CASFGDTYEQYF. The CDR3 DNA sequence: TGCGCCAGCTTCGGGGATACCTACGAGCAGTACTTC.

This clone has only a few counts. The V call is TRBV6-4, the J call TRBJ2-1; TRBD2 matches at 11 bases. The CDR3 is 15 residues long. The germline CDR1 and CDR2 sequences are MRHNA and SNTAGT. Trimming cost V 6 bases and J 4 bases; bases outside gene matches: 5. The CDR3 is CASSASSGGYNEQFF. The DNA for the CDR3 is TGTGCCAGCAGCGCTTCTAGCGGGGGGTACAATGAGCAGTTCTTC.